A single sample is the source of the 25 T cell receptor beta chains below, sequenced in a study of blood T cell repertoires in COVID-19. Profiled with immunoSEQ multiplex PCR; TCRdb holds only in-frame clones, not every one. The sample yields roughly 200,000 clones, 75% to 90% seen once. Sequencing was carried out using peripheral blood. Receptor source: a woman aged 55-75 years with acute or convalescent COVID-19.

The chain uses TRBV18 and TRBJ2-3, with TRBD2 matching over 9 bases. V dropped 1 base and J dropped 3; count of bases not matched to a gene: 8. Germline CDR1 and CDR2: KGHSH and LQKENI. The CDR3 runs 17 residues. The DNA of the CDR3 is TGTGCCAGCTCACCACTTAGCTCGCGGGAGGGAACAGATACGCAGTATTTT. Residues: CASSPLSSREGTDTQYF.

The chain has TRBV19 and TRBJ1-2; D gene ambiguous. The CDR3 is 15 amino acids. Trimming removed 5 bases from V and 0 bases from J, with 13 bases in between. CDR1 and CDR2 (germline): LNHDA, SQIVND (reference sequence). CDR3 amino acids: CASSWRQATNYGYTF. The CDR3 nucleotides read TGTGCCAGTAGTTGGAGGCAGGCGACTAACTATGGCTACACCTTC.

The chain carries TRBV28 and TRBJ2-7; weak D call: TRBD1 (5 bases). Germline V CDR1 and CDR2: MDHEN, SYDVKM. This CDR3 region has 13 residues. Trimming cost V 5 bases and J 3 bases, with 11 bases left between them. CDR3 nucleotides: TGTGCCAGCAGTCACAGGTCTTACTACGAGCAGTACTTC. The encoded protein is CASSHRSYYEQYF.

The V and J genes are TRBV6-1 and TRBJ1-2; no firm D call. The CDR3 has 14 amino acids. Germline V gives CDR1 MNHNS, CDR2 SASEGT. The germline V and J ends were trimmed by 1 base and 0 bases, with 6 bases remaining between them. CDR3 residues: CASSEDGTNYGYTF. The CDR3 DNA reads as TGTGCCAGCAGTGAAGACGGGACTAACTATGGCTACACCTTC.

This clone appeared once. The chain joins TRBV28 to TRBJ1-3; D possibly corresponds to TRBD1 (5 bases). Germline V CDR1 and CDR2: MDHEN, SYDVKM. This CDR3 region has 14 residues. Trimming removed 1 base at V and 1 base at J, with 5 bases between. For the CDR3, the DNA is TGTGCCAGCAGTTTATCAGGGTCTGGAAACACCATATATTTT. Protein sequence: CASSLSGSGNTIYF.

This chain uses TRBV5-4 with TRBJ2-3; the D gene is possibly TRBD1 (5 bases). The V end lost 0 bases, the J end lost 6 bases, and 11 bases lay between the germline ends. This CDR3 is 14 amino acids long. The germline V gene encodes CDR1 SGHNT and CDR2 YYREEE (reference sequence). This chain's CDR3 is CASSLGAGRDTQYF. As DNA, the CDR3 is TGTGCCAGCAGCTTGGGGGCAGGGCGGGATACGCAGTATTTT.

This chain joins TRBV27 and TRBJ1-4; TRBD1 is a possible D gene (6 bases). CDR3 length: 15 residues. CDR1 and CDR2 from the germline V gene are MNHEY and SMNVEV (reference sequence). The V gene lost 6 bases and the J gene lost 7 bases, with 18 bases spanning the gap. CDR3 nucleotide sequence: TGTGCCAGCAGACAGCCGGGACAAGCGAGTGAAAAACTGTTTTTT. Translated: CASRQPGQASEKLFF.

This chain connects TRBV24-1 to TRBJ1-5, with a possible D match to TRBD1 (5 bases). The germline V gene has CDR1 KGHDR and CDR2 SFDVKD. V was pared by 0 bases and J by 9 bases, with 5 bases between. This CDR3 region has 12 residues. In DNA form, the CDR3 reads TGTGCCACCAGTGATTTGAGGGGGCCCCAGCATTTT. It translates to CATSDLRGPQHF.

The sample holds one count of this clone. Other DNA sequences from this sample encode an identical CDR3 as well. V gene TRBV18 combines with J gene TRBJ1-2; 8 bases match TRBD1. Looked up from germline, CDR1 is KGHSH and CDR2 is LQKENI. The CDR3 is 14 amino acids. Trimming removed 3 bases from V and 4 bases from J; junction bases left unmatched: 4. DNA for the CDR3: TGTGCCAGCTCACCGGGGACAGGCTCCTATGGCTACACCTTC. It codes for CASSPGTGSYGYTF.

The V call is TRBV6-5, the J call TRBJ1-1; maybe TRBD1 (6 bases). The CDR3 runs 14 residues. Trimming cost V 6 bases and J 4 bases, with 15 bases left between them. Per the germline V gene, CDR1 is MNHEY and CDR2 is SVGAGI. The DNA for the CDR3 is TGTGCCAGCAGGTCACAGGGAGTGGGCACTGAAGCTTTCTTT. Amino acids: CASRSQGVGTEAFF.

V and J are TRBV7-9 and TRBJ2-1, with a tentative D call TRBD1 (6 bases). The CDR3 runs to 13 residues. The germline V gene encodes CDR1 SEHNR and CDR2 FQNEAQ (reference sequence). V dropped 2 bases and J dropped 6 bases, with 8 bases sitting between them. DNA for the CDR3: TGTGCCAGCAGCTTAATGGGGGCCAATGAGCAGTTCTTC. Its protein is CASSLMGANEQFF.

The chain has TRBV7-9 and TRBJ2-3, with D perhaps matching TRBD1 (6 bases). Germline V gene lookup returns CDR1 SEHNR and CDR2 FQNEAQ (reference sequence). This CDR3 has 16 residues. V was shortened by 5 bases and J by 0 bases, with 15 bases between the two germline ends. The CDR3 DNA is TGTGCCAGCAGCGCAGATCAGGGGTCGAGCACAGATACGCAGTATTTT. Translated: CASSADQGSSTDTQYF.

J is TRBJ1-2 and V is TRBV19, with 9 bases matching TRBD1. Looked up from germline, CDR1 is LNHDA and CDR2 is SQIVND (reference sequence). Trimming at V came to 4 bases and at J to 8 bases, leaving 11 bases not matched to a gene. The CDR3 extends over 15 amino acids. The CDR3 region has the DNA TGTGCCAGTAGTACGACAGGACAGGGGAAGGGAGGCTACACCTTC. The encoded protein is CASSTTGQGKGGYTF.

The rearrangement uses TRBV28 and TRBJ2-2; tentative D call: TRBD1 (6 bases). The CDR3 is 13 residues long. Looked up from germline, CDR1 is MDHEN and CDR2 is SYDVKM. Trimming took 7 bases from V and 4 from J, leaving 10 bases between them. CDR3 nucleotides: TGTGCCAGCAACAGGGTTCTCACCGGGGAGCTGTTTTTT. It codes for CASNRVLTGELFF.

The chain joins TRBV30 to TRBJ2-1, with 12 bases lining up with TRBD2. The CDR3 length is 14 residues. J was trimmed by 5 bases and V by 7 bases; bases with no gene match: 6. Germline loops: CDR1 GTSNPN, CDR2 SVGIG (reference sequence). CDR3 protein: CALGTSGFHNEQFF. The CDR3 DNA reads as TGTGCCTTAGGGACTAGCGGGTTCCACAATGAGCAGTTCTTC. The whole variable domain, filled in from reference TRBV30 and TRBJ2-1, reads SQTIHQWPATLVQPVGSPLSLECTVEGTSNPNLYWYRQAAGRGLQLLFYSVGIGQISSEVPQNLSASRPQDRQFILSSKKLLLSDSGFYLCALGTSGFHNEQFFGPGTRLTVL.

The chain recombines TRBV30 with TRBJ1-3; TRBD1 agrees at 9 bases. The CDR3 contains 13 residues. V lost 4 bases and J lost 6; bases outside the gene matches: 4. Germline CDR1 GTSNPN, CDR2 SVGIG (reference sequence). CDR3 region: CAWNRGLENTIYF. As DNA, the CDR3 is TGTGCCTGGAACAGGGGGCTCGAAAACACCATATATTTT.

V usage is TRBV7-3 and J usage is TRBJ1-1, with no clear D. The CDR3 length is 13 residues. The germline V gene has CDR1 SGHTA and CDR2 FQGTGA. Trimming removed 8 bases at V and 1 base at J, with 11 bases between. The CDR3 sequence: CASQTEPNTEAFF. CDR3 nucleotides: TGTGCCAGCCAAACCGAGCCGAACACTGAAGCTTTCTTT.

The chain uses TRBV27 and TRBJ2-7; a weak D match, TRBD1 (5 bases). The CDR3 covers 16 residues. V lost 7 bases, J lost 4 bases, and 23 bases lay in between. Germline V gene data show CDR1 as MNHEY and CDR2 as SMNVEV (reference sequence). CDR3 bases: TGTGCCAGCAATTCCTTAACGCAGGGCTCCCATTACGAGCAGTACTTC. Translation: CASNSLTQGSHYEQYF.

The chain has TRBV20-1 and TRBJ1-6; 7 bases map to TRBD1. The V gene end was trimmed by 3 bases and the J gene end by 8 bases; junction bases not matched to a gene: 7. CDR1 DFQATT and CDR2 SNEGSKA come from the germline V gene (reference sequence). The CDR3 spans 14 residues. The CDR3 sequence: CSASRDSAYSPLHF. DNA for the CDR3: TGCAGTGCTAGTCGGGACAGTGCTTATTCACCCCTCCACTTT.

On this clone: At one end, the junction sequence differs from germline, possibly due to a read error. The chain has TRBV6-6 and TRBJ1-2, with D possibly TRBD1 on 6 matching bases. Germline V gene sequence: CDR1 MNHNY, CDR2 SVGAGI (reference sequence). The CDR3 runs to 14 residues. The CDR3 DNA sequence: TGTGCCAGCACCCGGGCCCAGGGACACTACGGCTACACCTTC. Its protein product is CASTRAQGHYGYTF.

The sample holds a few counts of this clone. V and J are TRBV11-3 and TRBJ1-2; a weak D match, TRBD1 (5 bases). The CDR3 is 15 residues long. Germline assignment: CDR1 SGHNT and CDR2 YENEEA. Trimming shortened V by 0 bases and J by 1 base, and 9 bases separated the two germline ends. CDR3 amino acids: CASSLDGGLNYGYTF. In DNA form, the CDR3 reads TGTGCCAGCAGCTTAGATGGGGGACTTAACTATGGCTACACCTTC. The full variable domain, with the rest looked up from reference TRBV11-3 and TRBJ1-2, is EAGVVQSPRYKIIEKKQPVAFWCNPISGHNTLYWYLQNLGQGPELLIRYENEEAVDDSQLPKDRFSAERLKGVDSTLKIQPAELGDSAVYLCASSLDGGLNYGYTFGSGTRLTVV.

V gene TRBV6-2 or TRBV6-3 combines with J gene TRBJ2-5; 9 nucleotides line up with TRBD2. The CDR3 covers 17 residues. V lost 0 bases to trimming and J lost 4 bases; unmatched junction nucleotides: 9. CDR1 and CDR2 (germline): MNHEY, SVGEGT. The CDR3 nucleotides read TGTGCCAGCAGTTACTCCGTTGGTTGGACTAGCGTAGAGACCCAGTACTTC. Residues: CASSYSVGWTSVETQYF.

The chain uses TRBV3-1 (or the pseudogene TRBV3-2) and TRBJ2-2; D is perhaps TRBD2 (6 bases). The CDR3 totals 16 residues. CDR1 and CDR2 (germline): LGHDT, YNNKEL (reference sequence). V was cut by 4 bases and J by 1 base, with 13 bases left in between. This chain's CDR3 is CASSRRGTLNTGELFF. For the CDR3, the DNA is TGTGCCAGCAGCCGCCGCGGGACTCTGAACACCGGGGAGCTGTTTTTT.

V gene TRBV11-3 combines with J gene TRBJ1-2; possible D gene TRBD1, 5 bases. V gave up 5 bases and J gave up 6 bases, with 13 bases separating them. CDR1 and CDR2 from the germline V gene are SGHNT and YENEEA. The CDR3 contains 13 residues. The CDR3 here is CASSQRGGDGYTF. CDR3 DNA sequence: TGTGCCAGCAGCCAGAGGGGCGGGGATGGCTACACCTTC. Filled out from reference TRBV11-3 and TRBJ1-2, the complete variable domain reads EAGVVQSPRYKIIEKKQPVAFWCNPISGHNTLYWYLQNLGQGPELLIRYENEEAVDDSQLPKDRFSAERLKGVDSTLKIQPAELGDSAVYLCASSQRGGDGYTFGSGTRLTVV.

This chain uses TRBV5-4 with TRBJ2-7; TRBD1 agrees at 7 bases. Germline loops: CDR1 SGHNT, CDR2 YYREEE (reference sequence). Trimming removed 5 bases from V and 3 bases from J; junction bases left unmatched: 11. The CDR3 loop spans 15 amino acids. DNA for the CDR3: TGTGCCAGCAGATCCCAGGGGGAGACCCACTACGAGCAGTACTTC. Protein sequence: CASRSQGETHYEQYF. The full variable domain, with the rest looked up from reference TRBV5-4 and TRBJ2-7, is ETGVTQSPTHLIKTRGQQVTLRCSSQSGHNTVSWYQQALGQGPQFIFQYYREEENGRGNFPPRFSGLQFPNYSSELNVNALELDDSALYLCASRSQGETHYEQYFGPGTRLTVT.